The 9 T cell receptor beta chains given below trace back to one sample, sequenced in a study of cytomegalovirus exposure and HLA in healthy donors. The PCR contained 60 Vbeta and 13 Jbeta primers. Assay: immunoSEQ multiplex PCR; the TCRdb copy retains only in-frame clones and omits some. The data show 150,000 to 200,000 clones, more than 70% seen once. Sequencing used PBMCs. These receptors all stem from a boy between 10 and 17 years old in good health and CMV-seronegative.

J is TRBJ2-7 and V is TRBV7-2, with TRBD1 matching 9 bases. Losses at the gene ends were 5 bases for V and 2 bases for J; bases not matched to a gene: 7. This CDR3 has 15 residues. Germline loops: CDR1 SGHTA, CDR2 FQGNSA. CDR3 residues: CASSHYDRGTYEQYF. DNA for the CDR3: TGTGCCAGCAGCCATTACGACAGGGGGACCTACGAGCAGTACTTC.

The chain recombines TRBV28 with TRBJ2-2, with 7 bases aligning to TRBD1. V was pared by 10 bases and J by 7 bases, with 9 bases of the junction left unmatched. The CDR3 is made up of 13 amino acids. Germline CDR1 MDHEN, CDR2 SYDVKM. CDR3 sequence reads: CATPDRIGGELFF. The CDR3 nucleotides are TGTGCCACCCCGGACAGGATAGGCGGGGAGCTGTTTTTT.

This clone was found a few times. V and J are TRBV7-2 and TRBJ1-3, with D possibly matching TRBD1 (6 bases). Trimming removed 5 bases from V and 0 bases from J, with 17 bases in between. The germline V gene has CDR1 SGHTA and CDR2 FQGNSA. This CDR3 has 17 amino acids. CDR3 coding DNA: TGTGCCAGCAGCCCAAAGACAGGTTCCAGCTCTGGAAACACCATATATTTT. Protein: CASSPKTGSSSGNTIYF.

The gene calls are TRBV25-1 and TRBJ1-2, with D possibly TRBD1 on 6 matching bases. V dropped 1 base and J dropped 9 bases, with 18 bases sitting between them. Germline CDR1 and CDR2: MGHDK and SYGVNS. There are 15 residues in the CDR3. Written as DNA, the CDR3 is TGTGCCAGCAGTGAATTCGAGGGGGGGGCGCGGAGCTACACCTTC. It yields the protein CASSEFEGGARSYTF.

The genes are TRBV19 and TRBJ2-7, with TRBD1 matching 10 bases. V lost 4 bases and J lost 6; bases outside the gene matches: 3. The length of the CDR3 is 13 residues. Germline CDR1 LNHDA, CDR2 SQIVND (reference sequence). The DNA for the CDR3 is TGTGCCAGTAGTAGACAGGGGGCGGTCGAGCAGTACTTC. This gives the protein CASSRQGAVEQYF.

The chain joins TRBV9 to TRBJ2-7; the match to TRBD2 covers 15 bases. The CDR3 length is 18 residues. Per germline, CDR1 SGDLS and CDR2 YYNGEE. The J segment lost 4 bases and the V segment lost 8 bases, leaving 16 bases of the junction unmatched. The CDR3 region is CASGPGTSGRRSLYEQYF. CDR3 nucleotides: TGTGCCAGTGGCCCAGGGACTAGCGGGAGGAGAAGCCTGTACGAGCAGTACTTC.

The chain uses TRBV27 and TRBJ2-1; possibly TRBD2 for D (6 bases). V lost 7 bases and J 2 bases, leaving 12 bases between the germline ends. Looked up from germline, CDR1 is MNHEY and CDR2 is SMNVEV (reference sequence). CDR3 size: 14 residues. CDR3 nucleotide sequence: TGTGCCAGCACCTTCGGGGGAGCCTACAATGAGCAGTTCTTC. Its protein is CASTFGGAYNEQFF.

This clone was seen a few times. The rearrangement joins TRBV6-1 to TRBJ2-7, with 10 positions matching TRBD1. CDR1 is MNHNS and CDR2 is SASEGT in the germline V gene. This CDR3 spans 15 amino acids. Trimming cost V 2 bases and J 1 base; bases outside gene matches: 2. Here the CDR3 reads CASSERDRGSYEQYF. In DNA form, the CDR3 reads TGTGCCAGCAGTGAAAGGGACAGGGGTTCCTACGAGCAGTACTTC.

The chain carries TRBV25-1 and TRBJ2-1; TRBD2 matches at 11 bases. The CDR3 loop spans 14 amino acids. V lost 8 bases to trimming and J lost 3 bases; unmatched junction nucleotides: 3. Looked up from germline, CDR1 is MGHDK and CDR2 is SYGVNS. The CDR3 bases are TGTGCCAGCGGGGGACTAGCGGACTACAATGAGCAGTTCTTC. This gives the protein CASGGLADYNEQFF.